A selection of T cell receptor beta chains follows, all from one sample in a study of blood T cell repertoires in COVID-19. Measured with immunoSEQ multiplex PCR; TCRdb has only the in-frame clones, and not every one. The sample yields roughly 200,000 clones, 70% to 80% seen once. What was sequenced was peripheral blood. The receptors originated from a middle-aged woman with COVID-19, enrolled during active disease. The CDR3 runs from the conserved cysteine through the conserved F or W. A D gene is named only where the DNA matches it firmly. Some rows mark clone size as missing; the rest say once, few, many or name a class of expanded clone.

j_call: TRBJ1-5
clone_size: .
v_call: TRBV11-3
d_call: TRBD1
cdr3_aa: CASSLMGQEVRPQHF
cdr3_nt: TGTGCCAGCAGCCTCATGGGACAGGAGGTAAGGCCCCAGCATTTT

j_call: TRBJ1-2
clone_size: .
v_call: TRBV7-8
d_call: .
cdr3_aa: CASSLGTSGGYTF
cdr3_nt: TGTGCCAGCAGCTTGGGGACATCGGGGGGCTACACCTTC

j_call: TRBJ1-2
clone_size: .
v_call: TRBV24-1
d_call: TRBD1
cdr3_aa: CARTGVGKNYGYTF
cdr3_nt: TGTGCCCGGACAGGGGTTGGGAAAAACTATGGCTACACCTTC

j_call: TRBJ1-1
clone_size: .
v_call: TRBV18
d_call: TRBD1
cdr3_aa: CASSPLGQGDTEAFF
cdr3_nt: TGTGCCAGCTCACCCCTGGGACAGGGAGACACTGAAGCTTTCTTT

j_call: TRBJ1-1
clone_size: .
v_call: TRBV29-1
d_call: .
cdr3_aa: CSVRTQGTNTEAFF
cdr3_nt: TGCAGCGTTCGAACCCAGGGGACCAACACTGAAGCTTTCTTT

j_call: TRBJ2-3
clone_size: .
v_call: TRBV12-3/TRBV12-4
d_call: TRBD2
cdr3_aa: CASGGRATDTQYF
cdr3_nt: TGTGCCAGCGGCGGGAGGGCCACAGATACGCAGTATTTT

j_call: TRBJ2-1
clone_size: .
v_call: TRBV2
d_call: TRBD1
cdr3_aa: CASSRLTGGNEQFF
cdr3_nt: TGTGCCAGCAGCCGCCTGACAGGGGGAAATGAGCAGTTCTTC

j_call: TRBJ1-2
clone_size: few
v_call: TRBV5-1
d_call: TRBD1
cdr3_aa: CASSLQSGTGYNYGYTF
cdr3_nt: TGCGCCAGCAGCTTACAATCCGGGACAGGCTATAACTATGGCTACACCTTC

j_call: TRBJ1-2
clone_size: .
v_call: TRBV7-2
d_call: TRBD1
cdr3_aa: CASSLVIGQGGGYTF
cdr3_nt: TGTGCCAGCAGCTTAGTAATAGGGCAGGGGGGTGGCTACACCTTC

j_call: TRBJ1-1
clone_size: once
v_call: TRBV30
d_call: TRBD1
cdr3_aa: CAWMGDRANTEAFF
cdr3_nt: TGTGCCTGGATGGGCGACAGGGCGAACACTGAAGCTTTCTTT

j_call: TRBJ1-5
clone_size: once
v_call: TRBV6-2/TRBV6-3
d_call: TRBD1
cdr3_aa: CASSLTGGSNQPQHF
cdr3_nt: TGTGCCAGCAGTCTGACAGGGGGTAGCAATCAGCCCCAGCATTTT

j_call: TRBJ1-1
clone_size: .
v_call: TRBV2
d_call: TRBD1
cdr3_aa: CASSAPDRGRTEAFF
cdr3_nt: TGTGCCAGCAGTGCCCCGGACAGGGGTCGCACTGAAGCTTTCTTT

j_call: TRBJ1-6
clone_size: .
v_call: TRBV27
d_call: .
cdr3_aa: CASTPLGFERSSYNSPLHF
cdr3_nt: TGTGCCAGCACCCCACTGGGTTTCGAGAGGAGCTCCTATAATTCACCCCTCCACTTT

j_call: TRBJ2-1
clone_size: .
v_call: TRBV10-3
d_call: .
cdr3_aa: CAISTGYSYNEQFF
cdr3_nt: TGTGCCATCAGTACAGGGTACTCCTACAATGAGCAGTTCTTC

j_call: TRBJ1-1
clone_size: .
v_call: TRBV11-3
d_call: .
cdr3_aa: CASSLGVGAGSEAFF
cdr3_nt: TGTGCCAGCAGCTTAGGAGTGGGTGCGGGGTCTGAAGCTTTCTTT

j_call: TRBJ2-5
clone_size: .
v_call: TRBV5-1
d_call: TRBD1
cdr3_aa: CASSVQGAEETQYF
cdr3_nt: TGCGCCAGCAGCGTACAGGGGGCGGAAGAGACCCAGTACTTC

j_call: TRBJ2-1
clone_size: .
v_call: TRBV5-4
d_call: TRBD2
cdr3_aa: CASSWGGNNEQFF
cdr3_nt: TGTGCCAGCAGCTGGGGAGGGAACAATGAGCAGTTCTTC

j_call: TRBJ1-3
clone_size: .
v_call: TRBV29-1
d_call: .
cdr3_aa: CSVTGGNTIYF
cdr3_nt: TGCAGCGTTACAGGGGGAAACACCATATATTTT

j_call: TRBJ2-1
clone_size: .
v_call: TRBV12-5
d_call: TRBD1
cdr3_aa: CASGPPTGTAYNEQFF
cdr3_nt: TGTGCTAGTGGGCCGCCAACCGGGACAGCCTACAATGAGCAGTTCTTC

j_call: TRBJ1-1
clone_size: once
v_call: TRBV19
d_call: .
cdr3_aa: CASSIGGTGREAFF
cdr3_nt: TGTGCCAGTAGTATAGGCGGGACGGGACGTGAAGCTTTCTTT

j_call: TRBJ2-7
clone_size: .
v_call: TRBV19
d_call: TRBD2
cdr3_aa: CASRRGRGEQYF
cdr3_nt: TGTGCCAGTAGACGGGGGAGGGGCGAGCAGTACTTC

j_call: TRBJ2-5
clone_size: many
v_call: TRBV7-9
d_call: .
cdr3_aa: CASSLTGSDQETQYF
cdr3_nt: TGTGCCAGCAGCCTCACAGGGTCGGATCAAGAGACCCAGTACTTC

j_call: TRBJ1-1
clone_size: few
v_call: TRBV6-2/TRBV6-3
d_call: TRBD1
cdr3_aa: CASSPNRGAEAFF
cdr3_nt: TGTGCCAGCAGTCCGAACAGGGGGGCTGAAGCTTTCTTT

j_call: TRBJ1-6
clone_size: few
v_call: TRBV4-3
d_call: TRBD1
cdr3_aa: CASSQEDRGHSPLHF
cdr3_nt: TGCGCCAGCAGCCAAGAGGACAGGGGCCATTCACCCCTCCACTTT

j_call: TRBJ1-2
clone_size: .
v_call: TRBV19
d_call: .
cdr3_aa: CAIKGQARVGYTF
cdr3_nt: TGTGCCATTAAGGGGCAGGCCAGGGTTGGCTACACCTTC

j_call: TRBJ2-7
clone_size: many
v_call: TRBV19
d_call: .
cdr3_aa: CASSMLGGATYEQYF
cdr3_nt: TGTGCCAGTAGTATGTTGGGGGGGGCTACCTACGAGCAGTACTTC

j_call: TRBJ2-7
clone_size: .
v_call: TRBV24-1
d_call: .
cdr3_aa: CATSLGGALGYEQYF
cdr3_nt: TGTGCCACCTCCTTGGGGGGGGCTTTGGGGTACGAGCAGTACTTC

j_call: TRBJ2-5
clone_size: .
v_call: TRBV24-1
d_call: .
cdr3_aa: CATSQVGERETQYF
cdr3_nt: TGTGCCACCAGTCAAGTCGGGGAGCGGGAGACCCAGTACTTC

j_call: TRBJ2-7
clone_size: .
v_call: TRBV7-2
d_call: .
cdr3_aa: CASSSPGTTSYEQYF
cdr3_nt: TGTGCCAGCAGCTCCCCCGGGACAACGTCCTACGAGCAGTACTTC

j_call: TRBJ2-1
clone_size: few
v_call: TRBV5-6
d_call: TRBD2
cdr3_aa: CASSLRSSGRGEQFF
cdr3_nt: TGTGCCAGCAGCTTGCGGTCTAGCGGGAGGGGTGAGCAGTTCTTC

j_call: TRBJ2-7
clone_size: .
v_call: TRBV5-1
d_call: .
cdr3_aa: CASSFQGAYEQYF
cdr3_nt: TGCGCCAGCAGCTTCCAAGGGGCCTACGAGCAGTACTTC

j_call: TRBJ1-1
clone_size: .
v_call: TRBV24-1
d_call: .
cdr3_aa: CATSDEGRTEAFF
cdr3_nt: TGTGCCACCAGTGATGAGGGGAGGACTGAAGCTTTCTTT

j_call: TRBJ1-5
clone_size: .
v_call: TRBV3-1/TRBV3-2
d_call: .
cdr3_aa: CARVGGCQPQHF
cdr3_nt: TGTGCCAGGGTAGGGGGTTGTCAGCCCCAGCATTTT

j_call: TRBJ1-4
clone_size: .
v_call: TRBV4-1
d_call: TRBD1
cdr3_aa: CASSQAGQGREKLFF
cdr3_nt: TGCGCCAGCAGCCAAGCGGGACAGGGTAGGGAAAAACTGTTTTTT

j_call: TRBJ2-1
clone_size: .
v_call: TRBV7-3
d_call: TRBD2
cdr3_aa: CASSFNPAGEESKQFF
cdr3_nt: TGTGCCAGCAGCTTTAACCCAGCGGGGGAGGAAAGTAAGCAGTTCTTC

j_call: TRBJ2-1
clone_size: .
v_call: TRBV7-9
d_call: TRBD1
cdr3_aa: CASSPAVGTGRSYNEQFF
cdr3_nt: TGTGCCAGCAGCCCGGCGGTCGGGACAGGGCGATCCTACAATGAGCAGTTCTTC

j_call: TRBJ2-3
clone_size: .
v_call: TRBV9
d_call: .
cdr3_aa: CASSAQYRTDTQYF
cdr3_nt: TGTGCCAGCAGCGCCCAGTACCGCACAGATACGCAGTATTTT

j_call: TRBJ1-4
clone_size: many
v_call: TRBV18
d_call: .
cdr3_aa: CASRFRSEGEKLFF
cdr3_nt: TGTGCCAGCCGGTTTCGATCGGAGGGTGAAAAACTGTTTTTT

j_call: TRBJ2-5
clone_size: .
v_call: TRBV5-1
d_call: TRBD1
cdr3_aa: CASSLLGQRQETQYF
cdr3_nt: TGCGCCAGCAGCTTGCTGGGACAGCGACAAGAGACCCAGTACTTC

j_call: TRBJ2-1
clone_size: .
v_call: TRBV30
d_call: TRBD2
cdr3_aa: CAWSVQGGRAEQFF
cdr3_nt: TGTGCCTGGAGTGTACAGGGCGGGAGGGCCGAGCAGTTCTTC

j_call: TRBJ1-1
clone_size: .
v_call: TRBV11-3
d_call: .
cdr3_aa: CASSLDSLNTEAFF
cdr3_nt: TGTGCCAGCAGCTTAGACTCGTTGAACACTGAAGCTTTCTTT

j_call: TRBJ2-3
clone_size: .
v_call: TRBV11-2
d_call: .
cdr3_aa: CASRPGPGRGADTQYF
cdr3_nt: TGTGCCAGCAGGCCCGGGCCGGGCAGGGGAGCAGATACGCAGTATTTT

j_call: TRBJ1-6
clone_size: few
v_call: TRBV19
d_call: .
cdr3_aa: CASNRLQGYNSPLHF
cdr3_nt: TGTGCCAGTAACCGTTTACAGGGTTATAATTCACCCCTCCACTTT

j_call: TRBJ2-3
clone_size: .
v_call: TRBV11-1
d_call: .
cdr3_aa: CASSQRITPTDTQYF
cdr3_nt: TGTGCCAGCAGCCAGCGGATTACCCCCACAGATACGCAGTATTTT